The 30 T cell receptor beta chains presented below share a single source sample, sequenced in a study of beta chain features in type 1 diabetes. Regarding the study as a whole: Within each of all four CD4+ subsets, Type 1 diabetes patients had TCRB CDR3s that were moderately but significantly shorter.

Reverse transcribing all isolated RNA meant expressed TCRB transcripts were sequenced. The assay was immunoSEQ multiplex PCR, and TCRdb's table has in-frame clones only and misses some. The table includes a few hundred thousand clones, roughly 12% detected once. These receptors have no known antigen. Sequencing input: naive CD4+ T cells from blood. The receptors shown here come from a woman between 18 and 30 years old with type 1 diabetes.

This clone was counted only a few times. Other DNA sequences of this sample code for an identical CDR3. The CDR3, as DNA: TGTGCCAGCAGCGTAGAAGGTCAGGGTTCCTACGAGCAGTACTTC. This gives the protein CASSVEGQGSYEQYF. The chain uses TRBV9 and TRBJ2-7; perhaps TRBD1 as D (5 bases). There are 15 residues in the CDR3. Trimming removed 0 bases from V and 1 base from J, with 11 bases in between. Per the germline V gene, CDR1 is SGDLS and CDR2 is YYNGEE.

This chain connects TRBV9 to TRBJ2-3; TRBD2 matches at 7 bases. The V segment lost 2 bases and the J segment 2 bases; nucleotides outside the gene matches: 5. Germline V gives CDR1 SGDLS, CDR2 YYNGEE. The CDR3 sequence is 15 residues long. The CDR3: CASSVALAITDTQYF. Here the CDR3 DNA reads TGTGCCAGCAGCGTGGCACTAGCGATCACAGATACGCAGTATTTT.

This clone was detected only a few times. This chain joins TRBV4-1 and TRBJ2-4, with D uncertain. Trimming removed 2 bases from V and 0 bases from J, with 5 bases in between. Germline lookup yields CDR1 MGHRA and CDR2 YSYEKL. The CDR3 has 14 amino acids. The CDR3 DNA reads as TGCGCCAGCAGCCAAACTCAAGCCAAAAACATTCAGTACTTC. Translation: CASSQTQAKNIQYF.

V usage is TRBV11-3 and J usage is TRBJ2-1, with unresolved D. Deletions cut 5 bases from V and 15 bases from J, with 17 bases between. Germline loops: CDR1 SGHNT, CDR2 YENEEA. The CDR3 loop spans 12 amino acids. The CDR3 DNA is TGTGCCAGCAGCCCCGCGTATCAGGTACCGTTCTTC. Encoded protein: CASSPAYQVPFF.

This chain joins TRBV4-2 and TRBJ2-1, with TRBD2 identical over 14 bases. V lost 4 bases and J lost 9; bases outside the gene matches: 14. The V gene's germline CDR1 is LGHNA and CDR2 YNFKEQ. The CDR3 is 18 amino acids. In nucleotides, the CDR3 is TGTGCCAGCAGCCCGGTCCCGGGACTAGCGGGAGTGGCTTCTGAGCAGTTCTTC. It codes for CASSPVPGLAGVASEQFF.

This clone occurred a few times. The chain joins TRBV29-1 to TRBJ1-2; 8 bases line up with TRBD1. Germline lookup yields CDR1 SQVTM and CDR2 ANQGSEA. The V segment lost 4 bases and the J segment 4 bases; nucleotides outside the gene matches: 11. This CDR3 has 15 amino acids. This CDR3 reads CSVGRQGARGYGYTF. CDR3 DNA: TGCAGCGTTGGACGGCAGGGGGCGCGAGGCTATGGCTACACCTTC.

This clone occurred a few times. J is TRBJ2-1 and V is TRBV10-1; no clear D gene. This CDR3 region has 11 residues. V dropped 0 bases and J dropped 9 bases, with 3 bases sitting between them. Germline V gene sequence: CDR1 WNHNN, CDR2 SYGVQD (reference sequence). Written as DNA, the CDR3 is TGCGCCAGCAGTGAGTCGCGTGAGCAGTTCTTC. Its protein is CASSESREQFF.

This chain joins TRBV19 and TRBJ1-1; 8 nucleotides agree with TRBD1. The CDR3 consists of 14 residues. Germline CDR1 is LNHDA and CDR2 is SQIVND (reference sequence). V shed 5 bases and J 5 bases; nucleotides not matched to a gene: 7. CDR3 residues: CASSHTGGGTEAFF. In nucleotides, the CDR3 is TGTGCCAGTAGTCACACAGGGGGTGGGACTGAAGCTTTCTTT. The entire variable domain, with the rest obtained from reference TRBV19 and TRBJ1-1, is as follows: DGGITQSPKYLFRKEGQNVTLSCEQNLNHDAMYWYRQDPGQGLRLIYYSQIVNDFQKGDIAEGYSVSREKKESFPLTVTSAQKNPTAFYLCASSHTGGGTEAFFGQGTRLTVV.

This chain uses TRBV4-3 with TRBJ2-3; TRBD2 matches 15 bases. Trimming at V came to 1 base and at J to 2 bases, leaving 13 bases not matched to a gene. The CDR3 length is 21 residues. From germline, CDR1 is LGHNA and CDR2 YSLEER. The CDR3 bases are TGCGCCAGCAGCCAAGTTCGGACTAGCGGGGGGGCCGGGCCGTTCACAGATACGCAGTATTTT. This sequence encodes CASSQVRTSGGAGPFTDTQYF.

This clone was counted a few times. The chain uses TRBV5-4 and TRBJ2-3, with D perhaps TRBD1 (6 bases). CDR1 is SGHNT and CDR2 is YYREEE in the germline V gene (reference sequence). V shed 5 bases and J shed 2 bases, with 15 bases lying between them. The CDR3 runs 15 residues. CDR3: CASSRDGQFTDTQYF. The CDR3 nucleotides read TGTGCCAGCAGTCGTGATGGACAGTTCACAGATACGCAGTATTTT.

The rearrangement links TRBV5-6 to TRBJ1-2, with 7 bases fitting TRBD1. V trimming: 4 bases; J trimming: 6 bases; junction bases outside the gene matches: 6. Germline V gene sequence: CDR1 SGHDT, CDR2 YYEEEE. The CDR3 totals 13 residues. CDR3 sequence (DNA): TGTGCCAGCAGCGGTCCCAGGGGGAATGGCTACACCTTC. It specifies CASSGPRGNGYTF.

This clone was seen only a few times. The chain combines TRBV9 with TRBJ2-7, with 10 bases fitting TRBD2. The length of the CDR3 is 17 residues. Per germline, CDR1 SGDLS and CDR2 YYNGEE. J gave up 0 bases and V 1 base, and 7 bases lay outside the gene matches. CDR3 region: CASSVCRLAGSSYEQYF. The CDR3 nucleotides read TGTGCCAGCAGCGTATGCCGACTAGCGGGTAGCTCCTACGAGCAGTACTTC.

A remark on this clone: Other DNA sequences in this specimen translate into the identical CDR3. The chain links TRBV29-1 to TRBJ1-1; D gene unclear. Per germline, CDR1 SQVTM and CDR2 ANQGSEA. Trimming took off 3 bases at V and 0 bases at J, with 8 bases between the two ends. The CDR3 spans 13 residues. In nucleotides, the CDR3 is TGCAGCGTTGAGGGCCGCATGAACACTGAAGCTTTCTTT. Encoded protein: CSVEGRMNTEAFF.

This sequence joins TRBV28 and TRBJ2-4; 8 nucleotides line up with TRBD2. The V gene's germline CDR1 is MDHEN and CDR2 SYDVKM. Germline trimming cut 6 bases from V and 5 bases from J; bases unmatched to any gene: 12. The CDR3 sequence is 16 residues long. CDR3 in amino acids: CASSLGTSRPQNIQYF. Written as DNA, the CDR3 is TGTGCCAGCAGCCTCGGGACTAGTAGGCCCCAAAACATTCAGTACTTC.

The rearrangement links TRBV5-6 to TRBJ2-3, with TRBD2 matching 12 bases. Per the germline V gene, CDR1 is SGHDT and CDR2 is YYEEEE. The CDR3 is 15 residues long. V lost 6 bases and J lost 2; bases outside the gene matches: 4. The CDR3 nucleotides are TGTGCCAGCACTGGACTAGCGGGAACCACAGATACGCAGTATTTT. Its protein product is CASTGLAGTTDTQYF.

V gene TRBV7-6 combines with J gene TRBJ2-7; D is uncertain. The germline V gene encodes CDR1 SGHVS and CDR2 FNYEAQ. The CDR3 consists of 15 residues. V was trimmed by 4 bases and J by 3 bases, leaving 16 bases between them. CDR3 region: CASSWRTGRSYEQYF. In DNA form, the CDR3 reads TGTGCCAGCAGCTGGCGAACCGGTCGGAGCTACGAGCAGTACTTC.

J is TRBJ1-1 and V is TRBV30; 7 bases match TRBD1. Germline-derived CDR1 and CDR2 are GTSNPN and SVGIG (reference sequence). The CDR3 sequence is 14 residues long. Unmatched junction bases numbered 5, after V lost 2 bases and J lost 2 bases. CDR3 DNA: TGTGCCTGGAGTACAGGGGCCGACAACACTGAAGCTTTCTTT. Its translation: CAWSTGADNTEAFF.

The genes are TRBV13 and TRBJ2-7; weak D call: TRBD1 (8 bases). V was clipped by 3 bases and J by 6 bases, with 15 bases between them. The germline gives CDR1 PRHDT, CDR2 FYEKMQ (reference sequence). The CDR3 consists of 14 residues. The CDR3 bases are TGTGCCAGCAGCTTCGGGTACAGGGGGGGCGAGCAGTACTTC. It is translated as CASSFGYRGGEQYF. The full variable domain, in which reference TRBV13 and TRBJ2-7 provide the parts outside the CDR3, is AAGVIQSPRHLIKEKRETATLKCYPIPRHDTVYWYQQGPGQDPQFLISFYEKMQSDKGSIPDRFSAQQFSDYHSELNMSSLELGDSALYFCASSFGYRGGEQYFGPGTRLTVT.

V gene TRBV20-1 combines with J gene TRBJ2-1, with D tentatively TRBD2 (6 bases). V was pared by 6 bases and J by 15 bases, with 18 bases between. Germline assignment: CDR1 DFQATT and CDR2 SNEGSKA (reference sequence). The CDR3 totals 11 residues. The CDR3 is CSASSDYSRFF. DNA for the CDR3: TGCAGTGCCAGTTCGGACTACTCGAGGTTCTTC.

CDR3 nucleotides: TGTGCCAGCAGCCCAGCGGGGGGCGGGGGCACAGATACGCAGTATTTT. It is translated as CASSPAGGGGTDTQYF. The chain is built from TRBV7-2 and TRBJ2-3; 9 nucleotides match TRBD2. This CDR3 contains 16 residues. Germline-derived CDR1 and CDR2 are SGHTA and FQGNSA. The J segment lost 1 base and the V segment lost 5 bases, leaving 7 bases of the junction unmatched.

The rearrangement uses TRBV19 and TRBJ2-1; no reliable D call. CDR3 length: 14 amino acids. Trimming took 1 base from V and 4 from J, leaving 8 bases between them. The germline CDR1 and CDR2 sequences are LNHDA and SQIVND (reference sequence). The CDR3 region is CASSIVSGYNEQFF. The CDR3 DNA is TGTGCCAGTAGTATAGTTTCGGGTTACAATGAGCAGTTCTTC.

The rearrangement joins TRBV29-1 to TRBJ2-7; 7 positions match TRBD1. This CDR3 is built from 13 residues. Germline loops: CDR1 SQVTM, CDR2 ANQGSEA. With 4 bases clipped from V and 2 bases from J, the junction kept 5 bases outside the gene matches. The DNA for the CDR3 is TGCAGCGTTGGGGACAGCCTCCCCTACGAGCAGTACTTC. It translates to CSVGDSLPYEQYF.

This clone was seen a handful of times. CDR3 bases: TGTGCCAGCGCCGGGACTATGAGCGACAATGAGCAGTTCTTC. It translates to CASAGTMSDNEQFF. V usage is TRBV2 and J usage is TRBJ2-1, with TRBD2 matching over 7 bases. Trimming removed 8 bases from V and 5 bases from J; junction bases left unmatched: 9. The CDR3 has 14 residues. Per germline, CDR1 SNHLY and CDR2 FYNNEI.

This clone was counted between two and nine times. The gene calls are TRBV27 and TRBJ2-5; 8 bases line up with TRBD1. Germline CDR1 reads MNHEY; CDR2 reads SMNVEV (reference sequence). This CDR3 is built from 14 residues. V was clipped by 4 bases and J by 7 bases; unmatched bases: 8. The CDR3 DNA follows: TGTGCCAGCAGTTCCTCGACAGGGGCCGGGACCCAGTACTTC. It specifies CASSSSTGAGTQYF.

This clone was found a few times. The chain couples TRBV5-4 to TRBJ1-6; D is possibly TRBD1 (5 bases). This CDR3 has 14 residues. CDR1 is SGHNT and CDR2 is YYREEE in the germline V gene (reference sequence). Trimming pared 2 bases from V and 7 bases from J, leaving 10 bases between. The CDR3 loop reads CASSLGVGNSPLHF. In DNA form, the CDR3 reads TGTGCCAGCAGCTTAGGGGTGGGCAATTCACCCCTCCACTTT.

This clone has a handful of counts. The chain uses TRBV9 and TRBJ1-4, with 7 positions matching TRBD1. After removal of 0 bases from V and 5 bases from J, the junction contained 4 bases not matched to a gene. Germline CDR1 reads SGDLS; CDR2 reads YYNGEE. CDR3 size: 15 residues. Here the CDR3 DNA reads TGTGCCAGCAGCGTAGTGGGACAGCCGAATGAAAAACTGTTTTTT. Residues: CASSVVGQPNEKLFF.

Only a few counts were recorded for this clone. This chain uses TRBV29-1 with TRBJ2-2, with TRBD1 as a possible D gene (6 bases). Germline-derived CDR1 and CDR2 are SQVTM and ANQGSEA. V lost 6 bases and J lost 0, with 8 bases in between. The length of the CDR3 is 13 residues. The CDR3 sequence: CSVDRTNTGELFF. CDR3 in DNA: TGCAGCGTCGACAGGACGAACACCGGGGAGCTGTTTTTT.

This clone turned up a few times. The gene calls are TRBV20-1 and TRBJ1-1, with no clear D. This CDR3 comprises 10 residues. Germline V CDR1 and CDR2: DFQATT, SNEGSKA (reference sequence). Trimming left V 3 bases short and J 7 bases short, with 6 bases between. As DNA, the CDR3 is TGCAGTGCTAGTCAAATTGAAGCTTTCTTT. Residues: CSASQIEAFF.

This clone was counted between two and nine times. V is TRBV27 and J is TRBJ2-5, with a weak D call TRBD2 (5 bases). CDR3 length: 14 residues. The V end was cut by 5 bases, the J end by 3 bases, with 13 bases between. Germline lookup yields CDR1 MNHEY and CDR2 SMNVEV (reference sequence). CDR3 loop: CASSEGWSKETQYF. The CDR3 coding sequence is TGTGCCAGCAGTGAGGGATGGAGCAAAGAGACCCAGTACTTC.

The chain carries TRBV20-1 and TRBJ2-1, with D hard to call. The CDR3 sequence is 11 residues long. Germline CDR1 and CDR2: DFQATT and SNEGSKA (reference sequence). Trimming removed 1 base from V and 7 bases from J, with 5 bases in between. The CDR3 reads CSARGRNEQFF. The CDR3 nucleotides are TGCAGTGCTAGAGGGCGGAATGAGCAGTTCTTC.